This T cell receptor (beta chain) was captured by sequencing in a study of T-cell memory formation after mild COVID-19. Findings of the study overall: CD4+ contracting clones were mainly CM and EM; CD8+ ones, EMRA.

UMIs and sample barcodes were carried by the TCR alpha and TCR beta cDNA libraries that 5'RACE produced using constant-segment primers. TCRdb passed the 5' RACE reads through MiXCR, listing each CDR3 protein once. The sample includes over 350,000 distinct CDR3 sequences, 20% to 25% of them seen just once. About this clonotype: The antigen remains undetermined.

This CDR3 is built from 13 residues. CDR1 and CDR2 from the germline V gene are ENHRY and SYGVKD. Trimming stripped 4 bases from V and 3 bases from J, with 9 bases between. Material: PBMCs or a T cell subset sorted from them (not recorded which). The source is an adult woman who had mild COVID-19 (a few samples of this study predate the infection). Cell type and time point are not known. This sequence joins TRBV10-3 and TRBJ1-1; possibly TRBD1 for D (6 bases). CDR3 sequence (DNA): TGTGCCATCAGTGTTCAGGGGCACACTGAAGCTTTCTTT. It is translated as CAISVQGHTEAFF.